Below are 25 T cell receptor beta chains sequenced from a single sample in a study of OX40 agonist ivuxolimab in advanced cancers. Method: immunoSEQ multiplex PCR; TCRdb's copy keeps in-frame clones and lacks some. In the table there are 90,000 to 95,000 clones, 84% of which are singletons. The specimen was CD4+ or CD8+ T cells sorted from blood, collected in a trial of the OX40 agonist ivuxolimab. The receptors shown here come from an adult with an advanced solid tumor such as melanoma, head and neck, liver or kidney cancer.

The chain recombines TRBV5-6 with TRBJ1-4; TRBD1 is a possible D gene (6 bases). V was pared by 4 bases and J by 4 bases, with 17 bases between. This CDR3 has 16 residues. The V gene's germline CDR1 is SGHDT and CDR2 YYEEEE. CDR3 coding DNA: TGTGCCAGCAGCCCCTCCGGGGGCAGCAGTAATGAAAAACTGTTTTTT. Translating it yields CASSPSGGSSNEKLFF.

This sequence joins TRBV28 and TRBJ2-2, with D perhaps TRBD1 (5 bases). The CDR3 is made up of 16 amino acids. Trimming removed 6 bases from V and 5 bases from J, with 19 bases in between. Looked up from germline, CDR1 is MDHEN and CDR2 is SYDVKM. CDR3 sequence (DNA): TGTGCCAGCAGCCAAGGACACCCGGGTTATACCGGGGAGCTGTTTTTT. This encodes CASSQGHPGYTGELFF.

The chain has TRBV5-5 and TRBJ2-7; D not resolved. The germline gives CDR1 SGHKS, CDR2 YYEKEE (reference sequence). The V and J ends lost 3 bases and 7 bases respectively, with 14 bases between them. This CDR3 has 13 amino acids. The CDR3, as DNA: TGTGCCAGCAGCTGGACCTTCCCAGGAGAGCAGTACTTC. Translation gives CASSWTFPGEQYF.

The sample holds a few counts of this clone. This chain joins TRBV10-1 and TRBJ1-5; 8 bases agree with TRBD1. Germline V gene data show CDR1 as WNHNN and CDR2 as SYGVQD (reference sequence). J lost 4 bases, V lost 8 bases, and 7 bases had no gene match. CDR3 size: 14 residues. The CDR3 is CASRRDRRNQPQHF. The CDR3, as DNA: TGCGCCAGCCGCCGGGACAGGCGAAATCAGCCCCAGCATTTT.

This clone is a singleton in its sample. This sample includes further DNA sequences coding for the same CDR3. V gene TRBV7-2 combines with J gene TRBJ2-5; D is undetermined. The germline CDR1 and CDR2 sequences are SGHTA and FQGNSA. The CDR3 consists of 13 residues. V lost 2 bases to trimming and J lost 5 bases, with 9 bases between them. In DNA, the CDR3 is TGTGCCAGCAGCTTAAGTCTAGGGGAGACCCAGTACTTC. Its protein product is CASSLSLGETQYF. Together with reference TRBV7-2 and TRBJ2-5, the CDR3 gives the full variable domain: GAGVSQSPSNKVTEKGKDVELRCDPISGHTALYWYRQSLGQGLEFLIYFQGNSAPDKSGLPSDRFSAERTGGSVSTLTIQRTQQEDSAVYLCASSLSLGETQYFGPGTRLLVL.

As to this clone: Compared with germline, one end of the junction differs, possibly owing to a read error. The rearrangement uses TRBV7-2 and TRBJ2-1, with TRBD2 matching 7 bases. The CDR3 spans 12 residues. Germline V gives CDR1 SGHTA, CDR2 FQGNSA. DNA of the CDR3: TGTGCCAGCAGCCCAGACGGGACTACCATAATCTTC. It is translated as CASSPDGTTIIF.

This clone came up a few times. The chain has TRBV7-2 and TRBJ1-3, with D unclear. CDR3 size: 14 residues. Trimming took 7 bases from V and 0 from J, leaving 10 bases between them. From germline, CDR1 is SGHTA and CDR2 FQGNSA. The DNA for the CDR3 is TGTGCCAGCACCCCCGGCAGCTCTGGAAACACCATATATTTT. Protein product: CASTPGSSGNTIYF.

The chain uses TRBV7-8 and TRBJ1-1; 9 bases align to TRBD1. Germline CDR1 and CDR2: SGHVS and FQNEAQ. The V segment lost 3 bases and the J segment 0 bases; nucleotides outside the gene matches: 2. The CDR3 totals 15 residues. In nucleotides, the CDR3 is TGTGCCAGCAGCTTCCGACAGGGGGTGAACACTGAAGCTTTCTTT. Translating it yields CASSFRQGVNTEAFF.

This chain links TRBV21-1 with TRBJ1-4; the table's D call, TRBD1, was not checked against the DNA. TRBV21-1 is a recognized pseudogene. The CDR3 totals 15 residues. The DNA of the CDR3 is TGTGCCAGGAATAGACTCGGGACAGCTAATGAAAAACTGTTTTTT. Its protein is CARNRLGTANEKLFF.

The V call is TRBV14, the J call TRBJ1-6; TRBD1 matches 7 bases. J lost 8 bases, V lost 2 bases, and 6 bases had no gene match. Germline V lookup: CDR1 SGHDN, CDR2 FVKESK. This CDR3 region has 15 residues. The CDR3 region is CASSQRRTGDSPLHF. The CDR3 nucleotides are TGTGCCAGCAGCCAAAGGAGAACAGGGGATTCACCCCTCCACTTT.

The chain couples TRBV7-9 to TRBJ1-1, with D possibly TRBD1 on 6 matching bases. The CDR3 spans 14 residues. Trimming pared 4 bases from V and 1 base from J, leaving 10 bases between. Germline V lookup: CDR1 SEHNR, CDR2 FQNEAQ (reference sequence). The CDR3 spells CASSSNRANTEAFF. DNA of the CDR3: TGTGCCAGCAGCTCAAACAGGGCGAACACTGAAGCTTTCTTT.

The chain couples TRBV7-8 to TRBJ1-5; no reliable D call. The CDR3 is made up of 14 amino acids. The germline V gene has CDR1 SGHVS and CDR2 FQNEAQ. Trimming took 7 bases from V and 3 from J, leaving 13 bases between them. CDR3 nucleotides: TGTGCCAGCACTCCCGACGAAACCAATCAGCCCCAGCATTTT. Translating it yields CASTPDETNQPQHF.

The chain employs TRBV9 and TRBJ2-7; 9 nucleotides agree with TRBD2. Unmatched junction bases numbered 4, after V lost 0 bases and J lost 0 bases. The CDR3 has 16 residues. Germline CDR1 SGDLS, CDR2 YYNGEE. CDR3 protein: CASSVGSGGVSYEQYF. CDR3 sequence (DNA): TGTGCCAGCAGCGTAGGTAGCGGGGGAGTCTCCTACGAGCAGTACTTC.

The chain recombines TRBV15 with TRBJ2-3; no definite D call. The germline gives CDR1 LNHNV, CDR2 YYDKDF (reference sequence). V lost 0 bases to trimming and J lost 3 bases, with 1 base between them. There are 12 residues in the CDR3. The CDR3 region has the DNA TGTGCCACCAGCAGAGATACAGATACGCAGTATTTT. This sequence encodes CATSRDTDTQYF.

The chain is built from TRBV7-9 and TRBJ2-1; tentatively, D is TRBD2 (5 bases). CDR3 length: 16 amino acids. Trimming took off 5 bases at V and 6 bases at J, with 20 bases between the two ends. From germline, CDR1 is SEHNR and CDR2 FQNEAQ (reference sequence). The DNA of the CDR3 is TGTGCCAGCAGCCCCATCGGACTTCGCCCCACCAATGAGCAGTTCTTC. It specifies CASSPIGLRPTNEQFF.

The V call is TRBV7-8, the J call TRBJ2-5, with D possibly being TRBD1 (8 bases). The CDR3 consists of 15 residues. Germline CDR1 SGHVS, CDR2 FQNEAQ. Trimming left V 3 bases short and J 5 bases short, with 16 bases between. CDR3 DNA sequence: TGTGCCAGCAGCTTCCGGACAGGGCGGGGGGAGACCCAGTACTTC. Translating gives CASSFRTGRGETQYF. The entire variable domain, with the rest obtained from reference TRBV7-8 and TRBJ2-5, is as follows: GAGVSQSPRYKVAKRGQDVALRCDPISGHVSLFWYQQALGQGPEFLTYFQNEAQLDKSGLPSDRFFAERPEGSVSTLKIQRTQQEDSAVYLCASSFRTGRGETQYFGPGTRLLVL.

The chain joins TRBV11-3 to TRBJ2-5; D gene unclear. This CDR3 is built from 12 residues. The germline V and J ends were trimmed by 2 bases and 5 bases, with 6 bases remaining between them. Germline lookup yields CDR1 SGHNT and CDR2 YENEEA. This chain's CDR3 is CASSLKGETQYF. In nucleotides, the CDR3 is TGTGCCAGCAGCTTAAAGGGCGAGACCCAGTACTTC.

The DNA for the CDR3 is TGCGCCAGCAGCCAAGGGTTGGGGGATCCCGCTAACTATGGCTACACCTTC. It yields the protein CASSQGLGDPANYGYTF. This sequence joins TRBV4-3 and TRBJ1-2; D possibly corresponds to TRBD1 (5 bases). Between the trimmed V and J ends, which lost 1 base and 0 bases, there was a span of 15 bases. The germline V gene encodes CDR1 LGHNA and CDR2 YSLEER. CDR3 length: 17 residues.

This sequence joins TRBV28 and TRBJ2-3; 8 bases align to TRBD2. J lost 2 bases, V lost 7 bases, and 20 bases had no gene match. The CDR3 length is 19 residues. Germline CDR1 MDHEN, CDR2 SYDVKM. CDR3 DNA: TGTGCCAGCACCCCGACCCGGGGGGCGGGTAGCGGGAACACAGATACGCAGTATTTT. This codes for CASTPTRGAGSGNTDTQYF.

This clone was detected once. V and J are TRBV19 and TRBJ2-3, with a weak D call TRBD1 (6 bases). The CDR3 spans 17 residues. With 1 base removed from V and 0 bases from J, the gap between germline ends came to 14 bases. The germline V gene encodes CDR1 LNHDA and CDR2 SQIVND (reference sequence). For the CDR3, the DNA is TGTGCCAGTAGTATAGGGGGTCGGACAGCTAGCACAGATACGCAGTATTTT. Translating gives CASSIGGRTASTDTQYF.

J is TRBJ2-2 and V is TRBV7-8, with TRBD1 matching 7 bases. Germline V CDR1 and CDR2: SGHVS, FQNEAQ. This CDR3 contains 16 residues. V was clipped by 1 base and J by 4 bases; unmatched bases: 6. CDR3 nucleotide sequence: TGTGCCAGCAGCTTAGGTACAGGGGCGAGCACCGGGGAGCTGTTTTTT. It is translated as CASSLGTGASTGELFF.

The rearrangement uses TRBV27 and TRBJ2-5, with a possible D match to TRBD2 (7 bases). V gave up 8 bases and J gave up 3 bases, with 16 bases separating them. CDR1 MNHEY and CDR2 SMNVEV come from the germline V gene (reference sequence). The CDR3 loop spans 14 amino acids. CDR3 DNA sequence: TGTGCCAGCTCCGGGGGCGGGAGAAAAGAGACCCAGTACTTC. Its translation is CASSGGGRKETQYF.

DNA for the CDR3: TGTGCCAGTAGCGGCAGGTTTGGCTATGGCTACACCTTC. Translated, it gives CASSGRFGYGYTF. This rearrangement joins TRBV19 to TRBJ1-2, with D unresolved. The CDR3 loop spans 13 amino acids. Trimming took off 6 bases at V and 4 bases at J, with 12 bases between the two ends. Germline CDR1 and CDR2: LNHDA and SQIVND (reference sequence).

This chain links TRBV18 with TRBJ1-2, with 8 bases aligning to TRBD1. V gave up 0 bases and J gave up 3 bases; unmatched junction bases: 6. CDR1 and CDR2 (germline): KGHSH, LQKENI. The CDR3 is made up of 16 amino acids. CDR3: CASSPPQGAADYGYTF. CDR3 sequence (DNA): TGTGCCAGCTCACCACCCCAGGGGGCGGCGGACTATGGCTACACCTTC.

The J gene is TRBJ2-2, the V gene TRBV7-9, with D hard to call. Germline CDR1 is SEHNR and CDR2 is FQNEAQ (reference sequence). The CDR3 is 15 residues long. The V end lost 5 bases, the J end lost 0 bases, and 10 bases lay between the germline ends. The CDR3 DNA sequence: TGTGCCAGCAGCCTCTCGAGCGCGAACACCGGGGAGCTGTTTTTT. Its translation: CASSLSSANTGELFF.